The present entry profiles one T cell receptor (beta chain) with its context. This specimen comes from a study of long-term antiretroviral therapy in people with HIV. Without exception, participants with HIV were treated in the United States. Sequencing used immunoSEQ v3.0 at survey level. Data came from immunoSEQ multiplex PCR; TCRdb stores just in-frame clones and leaves some out. The sample carries approximately 15,000 clones, around 89% recorded once. Germline V gene lookup returns CDR1 LGHNA and CDR2 YNFKEQ. The CDR3 covers 14 residues. Trimming cost V 1 base and J 5 bases, with 11 bases left between them.

The sequencing used unsorted PBMCs, collected 6.9 years after starting antiretroviral therapy. The clonotype comes from a man aged 45-65 years with HIV. V gene TRBV4-2 combines with J gene TRBJ1-2; D not resolved. The CDR3 sequence is CASSQVGLSYGYTF. The CDR3 DNA follows: TGTGCCAGCAGCCAAGTGGGATTATCATATGGCTACACCTTC.